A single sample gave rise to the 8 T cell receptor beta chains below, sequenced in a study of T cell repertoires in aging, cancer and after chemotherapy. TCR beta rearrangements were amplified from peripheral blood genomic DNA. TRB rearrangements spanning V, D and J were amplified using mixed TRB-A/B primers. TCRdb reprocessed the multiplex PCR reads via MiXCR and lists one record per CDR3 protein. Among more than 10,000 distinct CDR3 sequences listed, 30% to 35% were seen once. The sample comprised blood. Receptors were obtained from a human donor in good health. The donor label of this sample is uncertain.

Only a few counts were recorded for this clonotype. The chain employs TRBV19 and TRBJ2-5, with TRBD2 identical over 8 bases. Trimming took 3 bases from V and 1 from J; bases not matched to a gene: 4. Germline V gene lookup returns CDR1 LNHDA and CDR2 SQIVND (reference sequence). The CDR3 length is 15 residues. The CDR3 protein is CASSIMAGGQETQYF. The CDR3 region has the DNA TGTGCCAGTAGTATTATGGCGGGGGGCCAAGAGACCCAGTACTTC.

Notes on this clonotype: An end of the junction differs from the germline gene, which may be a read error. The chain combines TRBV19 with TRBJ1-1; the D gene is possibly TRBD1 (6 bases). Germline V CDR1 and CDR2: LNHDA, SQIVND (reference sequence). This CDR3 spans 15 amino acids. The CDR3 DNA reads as TGTGCCAGTAGTATCGGGGGGCCAGGTATCACTGAAGCTTTATTT. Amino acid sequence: CASSIGGPGITEALF.

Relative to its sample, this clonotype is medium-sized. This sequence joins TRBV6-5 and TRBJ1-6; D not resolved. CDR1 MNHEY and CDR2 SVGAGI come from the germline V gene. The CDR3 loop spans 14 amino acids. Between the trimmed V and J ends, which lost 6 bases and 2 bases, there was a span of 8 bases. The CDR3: CASRSITYNSPLHF. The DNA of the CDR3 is TGTGCCAGCAGGTCGATCACCTATAATTCACCCCTCCACTTT.

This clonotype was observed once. As DNA, the CDR3 is TGTGCCAGTAGTATTTTTGGAAATAGCGGGATAAAAAACCCCTACGAGCAGTACTTC. Translated, it gives CASSIFGNSGIKNPYEQYF. The chain is built from TRBV19 and TRBJ2-7; TRBD2 matches at 8 bases. CDR1 is LNHDA, CDR2 SQIVND, per germline (reference sequence). With 3 bases clipped from V and 2 bases from J, the junction kept 18 bases outside the gene matches. The CDR3 has 19 amino acids.

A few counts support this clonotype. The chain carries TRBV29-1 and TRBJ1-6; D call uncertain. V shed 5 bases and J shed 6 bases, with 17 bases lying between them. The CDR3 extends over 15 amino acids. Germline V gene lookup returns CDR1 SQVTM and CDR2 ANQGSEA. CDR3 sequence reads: CSVRAGLTANSPLHF. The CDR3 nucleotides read TGCAGCGTTCGGGCAGGTTTAACTGCTAATTCACCCCTCCACTTT.

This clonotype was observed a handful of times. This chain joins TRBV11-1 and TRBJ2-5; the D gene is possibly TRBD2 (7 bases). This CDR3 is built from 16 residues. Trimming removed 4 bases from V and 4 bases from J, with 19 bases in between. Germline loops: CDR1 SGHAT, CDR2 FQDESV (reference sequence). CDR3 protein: CASSWGGGGMGETQYF. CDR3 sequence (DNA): TGTGCCAGCAGCTGGGGGGGGGGCGGGATGGGAGAGACCCAGTACTTC.

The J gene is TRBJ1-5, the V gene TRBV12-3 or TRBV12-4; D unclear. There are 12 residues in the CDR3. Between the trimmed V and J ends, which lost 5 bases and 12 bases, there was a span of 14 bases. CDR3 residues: CASSKGVLLQHF. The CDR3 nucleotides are TGTGCCAGCAGTAAGGGAGTGCTGCTCCAGCATTTT.

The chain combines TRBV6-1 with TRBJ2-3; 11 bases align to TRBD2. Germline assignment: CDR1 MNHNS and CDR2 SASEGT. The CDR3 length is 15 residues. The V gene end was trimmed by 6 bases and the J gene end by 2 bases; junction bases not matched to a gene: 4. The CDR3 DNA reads TGTGCCAGCAGAGAGACTAGCGGGACCACAGATACGCAGTATTTT. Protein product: CASRETSGTTDTQYF.